Below, one T cell receptor beta chain is given with its context. Its antigen remains unknown. This PCR relied on a set of 60 Vbeta primers and 13 Jbeta primers. Produced via immunoSEQ multiplex PCR; TCRdb's table is partial and in-frame only. The sample records over 100,000 clones, approximately 74% being singletons. The data are from a study of cytomegalovirus exposure and HLA in healthy donors. The study, taken as a whole, reports: Association of a missense DCLRE1C variant with TCR beta V- and J-gene trimming was reported in a later analysis.

The origin of this receptor is a middle-aged man in good health and CMV-seropositive. The sequenced sample consisted of PBMCs.

Here the CDR3 reads CASSLGAYQETQYF. The CDR3 DNA reads TGTGCCAGCAGCTTGGGGGCGTACCAAGAGACCCAGTACTTC. This chain connects TRBV5-6 to TRBJ2-5; D call uncertain. CDR1 and CDR2 (germline): SGHDT, YYEEEE. This CDR3 is 14 amino acids long. Deletions cut 0 bases from V and 0 bases from J, with 6 bases between.